This T cell receptor beta chain was identified in a study of T cells after yellow fever vaccination. This CDR3 is built from 15 residues. Germline V gene data show CDR1 as SGHTA and CDR2 as FQGNSA. One entry per CDR3 protein, called by TCRdb with MiXCR from the 5' RACE reads. The table includes hundreds of thousands of distinct CDR3 sequences, less than 15% detected once. With regard to this clonotype: The germline gene is not matched at one end of the junction; a read error may be the cause.

The source of this sequence is a man aged 25 to 40 who received the YFV17D yellow fever vaccine. Specimen: PBMCs, collected on the day of the yellow fever booster vaccination. This rearrangement joins TRBV7-2 to TRBJ1-4, with 10 bases matching TRBD1. The CDR3 reads CASSLWGQGYEKLFF. The CDR3 bases are TGTGCCAGCAGCTTGTGGGGACAGGGGTATGAGAAACTGTTTTTT.